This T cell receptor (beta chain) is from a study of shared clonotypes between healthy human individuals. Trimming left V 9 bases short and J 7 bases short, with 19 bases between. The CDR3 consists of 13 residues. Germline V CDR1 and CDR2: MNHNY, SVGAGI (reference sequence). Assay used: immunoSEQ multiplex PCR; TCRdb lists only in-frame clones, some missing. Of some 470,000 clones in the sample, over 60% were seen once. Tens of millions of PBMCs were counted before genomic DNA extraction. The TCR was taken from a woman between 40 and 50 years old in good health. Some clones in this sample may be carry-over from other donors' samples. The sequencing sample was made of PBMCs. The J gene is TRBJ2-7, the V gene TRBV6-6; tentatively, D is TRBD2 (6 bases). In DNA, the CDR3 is TGTGCCAGTGGTGGAGTTCGGGAGAGTGAGCAGTACTTC. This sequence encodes CASGGVRESEQYF.